The clone carrying this T cell receptor (beta chain) was seen many times. These data originate in a study of metastatic and nonmetastatic thyroid tumors. Among the patients, none had received any treatment before thyroid surgery. The germline V gene has CDR1 SGDLS and CDR2 YYNGEE. V trimming: 0 bases; J trimming: 4 bases; junction bases outside the gene matches: 5. This CDR3 spans 15 amino acids. TCRdb reanalyzed the PCR reads with MiXCR. The sample shows roughly 15,000 clones, about 23% of them seen only once. Material: blood. This sequence was found in a male donor with papillary thyroid cancer or a benign thyroid nodule (not recorded which). Some clones in this sample may be carry-over from other donors' samples. This chain uses TRBV9 with TRBJ2-7; 9 positions agree with TRBD1. The CDR3 DNA reads as TGTGCCAGCAGCGTAGAGGGGACAGGGTCTTACGAGCAGTACTTC. It specifies CASSVEGTGSYEQYF.